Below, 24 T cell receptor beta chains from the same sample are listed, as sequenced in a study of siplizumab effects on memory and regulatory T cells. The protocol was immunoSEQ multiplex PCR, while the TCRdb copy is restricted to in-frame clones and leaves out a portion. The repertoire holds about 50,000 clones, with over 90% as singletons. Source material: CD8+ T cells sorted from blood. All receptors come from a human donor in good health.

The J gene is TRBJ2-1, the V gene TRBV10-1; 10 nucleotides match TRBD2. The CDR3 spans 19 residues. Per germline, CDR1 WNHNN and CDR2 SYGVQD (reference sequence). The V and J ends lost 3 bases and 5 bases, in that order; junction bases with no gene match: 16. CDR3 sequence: CASSDTSGTRSHNNNEQFF. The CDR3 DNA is TGCGCCAGCAGTGATACTAGCGGGACCAGGAGTCACAACAACAATGAGCAGTTCTTC.

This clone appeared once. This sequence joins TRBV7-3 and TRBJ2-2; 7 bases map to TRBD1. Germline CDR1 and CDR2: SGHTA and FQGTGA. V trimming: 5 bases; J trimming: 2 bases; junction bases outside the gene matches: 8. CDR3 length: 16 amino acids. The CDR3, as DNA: TGTGCCAGCAGCCAAACTTGGGACAGTAACACCGGGGAGCTGTTTTTT. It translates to CASSQTWDSNTGELFF.

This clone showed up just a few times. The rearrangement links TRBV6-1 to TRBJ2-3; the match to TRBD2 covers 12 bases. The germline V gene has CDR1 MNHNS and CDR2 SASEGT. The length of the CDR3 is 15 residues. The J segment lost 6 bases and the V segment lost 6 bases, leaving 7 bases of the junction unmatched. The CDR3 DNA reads TGTGCCAGCAGAACACTAGCGGGAGGCGGGGATACGCAGTATTTT. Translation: CASRTLAGGGDTQYF.

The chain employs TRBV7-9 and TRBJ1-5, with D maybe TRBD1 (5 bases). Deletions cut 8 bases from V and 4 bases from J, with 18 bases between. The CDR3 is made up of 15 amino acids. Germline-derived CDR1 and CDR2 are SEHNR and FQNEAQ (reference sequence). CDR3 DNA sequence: TGTGCCAGCGACCATTCGGGACTGATAAATCAGCCCCAGCATTTT. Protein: CASDHSGLINQPQHF.

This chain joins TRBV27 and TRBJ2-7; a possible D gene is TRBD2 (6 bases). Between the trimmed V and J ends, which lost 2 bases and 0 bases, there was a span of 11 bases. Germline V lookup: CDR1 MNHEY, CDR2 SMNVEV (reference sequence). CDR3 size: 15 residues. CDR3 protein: CASSLVSGSSYEQYF. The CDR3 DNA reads TGTGCCAGCAGTTTAGTTTCCGGGAGCTCCTACGAGCAGTACTTC.

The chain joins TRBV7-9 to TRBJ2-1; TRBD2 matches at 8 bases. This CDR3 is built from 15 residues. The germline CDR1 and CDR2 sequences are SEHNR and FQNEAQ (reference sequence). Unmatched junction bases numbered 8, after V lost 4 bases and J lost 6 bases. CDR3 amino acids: CASSSQREWGNEQFF. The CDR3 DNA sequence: TGTGCCAGCAGCTCACAGCGGGAGTGGGGCAATGAGCAGTTCTTC.

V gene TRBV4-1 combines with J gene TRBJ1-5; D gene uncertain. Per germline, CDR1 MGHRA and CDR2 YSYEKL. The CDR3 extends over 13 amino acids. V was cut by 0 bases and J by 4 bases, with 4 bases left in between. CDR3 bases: TGCGCCAGCAGCCAAGACTGGAATCAGCCCCAGCATTTT. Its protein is CASSQDWNQPQHF.

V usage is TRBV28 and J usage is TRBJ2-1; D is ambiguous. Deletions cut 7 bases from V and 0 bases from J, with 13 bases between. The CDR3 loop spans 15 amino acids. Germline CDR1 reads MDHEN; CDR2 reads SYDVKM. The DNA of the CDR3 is TGTGCCAGCACGAAGGACGCGGCCTCCTACAATGAGCAGTTCTTC. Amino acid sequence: CASTKDAASYNEQFF.

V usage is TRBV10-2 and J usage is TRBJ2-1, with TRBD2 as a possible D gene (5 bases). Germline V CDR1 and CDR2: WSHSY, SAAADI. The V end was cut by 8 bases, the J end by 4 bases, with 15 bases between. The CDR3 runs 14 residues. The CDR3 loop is CASGLEGGYNEQFF. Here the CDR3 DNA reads TGCGCCAGCGGCCTCGAGGGCGGATACAATGAGCAGTTCTTC.

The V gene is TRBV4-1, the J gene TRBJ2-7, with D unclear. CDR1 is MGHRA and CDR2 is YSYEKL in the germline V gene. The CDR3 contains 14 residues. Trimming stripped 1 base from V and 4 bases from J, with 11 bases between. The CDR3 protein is CASSQGEFKYEQYF. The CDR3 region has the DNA TGCGCCAGCAGCCAAGGAGAGTTCAAGTACGAGCAGTACTTC.

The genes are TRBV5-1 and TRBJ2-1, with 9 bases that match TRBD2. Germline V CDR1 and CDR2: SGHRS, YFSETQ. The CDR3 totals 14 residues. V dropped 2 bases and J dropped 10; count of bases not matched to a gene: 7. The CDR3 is CASSLSLAGLEQFF. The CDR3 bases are TGCGCCAGCAGCTTAAGCCTAGCGGGACTCGAGCAGTTCTTC.

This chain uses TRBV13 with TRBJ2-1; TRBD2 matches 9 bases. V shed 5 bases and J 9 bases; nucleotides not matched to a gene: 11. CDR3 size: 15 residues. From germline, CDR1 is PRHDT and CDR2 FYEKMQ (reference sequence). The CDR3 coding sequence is TGTGCCAGCAGCCACCGGCGGGAGGGCCGGATTGAGCAGTTCTTC. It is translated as CASSHRREGRIEQFF.

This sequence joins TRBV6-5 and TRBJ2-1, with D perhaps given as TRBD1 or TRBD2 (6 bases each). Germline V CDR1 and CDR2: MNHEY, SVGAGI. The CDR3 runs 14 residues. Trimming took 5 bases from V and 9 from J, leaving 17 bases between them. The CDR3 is CASSPVGGLAEQFF. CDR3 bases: TGTGCCAGCAGTCCCGTTGGGGGGCTTGCTGAGCAGTTCTTC.

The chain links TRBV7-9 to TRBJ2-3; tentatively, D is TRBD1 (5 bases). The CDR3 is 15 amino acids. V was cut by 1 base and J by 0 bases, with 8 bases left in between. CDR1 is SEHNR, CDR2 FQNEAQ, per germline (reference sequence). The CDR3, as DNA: TGTGCCAGCAGCTTAGTAGGGGCTAGCACAGATACGCAGTATTTT. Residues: CASSLVGASTDTQYF.

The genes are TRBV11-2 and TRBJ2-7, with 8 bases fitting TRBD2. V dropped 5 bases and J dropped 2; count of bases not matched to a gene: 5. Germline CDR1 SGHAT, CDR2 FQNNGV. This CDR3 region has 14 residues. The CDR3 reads CASSISGTPYEQYF. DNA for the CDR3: TGTGCCAGCAGCATTAGCGGGACCCCCTACGAGCAGTACTTC.

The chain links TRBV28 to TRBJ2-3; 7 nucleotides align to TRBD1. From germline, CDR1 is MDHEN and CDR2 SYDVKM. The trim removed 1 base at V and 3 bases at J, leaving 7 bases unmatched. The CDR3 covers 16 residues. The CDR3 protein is CASSLFRNRGTDTQYF. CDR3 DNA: TGTGCCAGCAGTTTATTTCGTAACAGGGGAACAGATACGCAGTATTTT.

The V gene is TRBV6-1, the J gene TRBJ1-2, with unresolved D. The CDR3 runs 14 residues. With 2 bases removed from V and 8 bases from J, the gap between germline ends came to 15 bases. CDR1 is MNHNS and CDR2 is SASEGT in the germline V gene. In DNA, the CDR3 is TGTGCCAGCAGTGAACTCTCGGATTTCGTCGGCTACACCTTC. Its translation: CASSELSDFVGYTF.

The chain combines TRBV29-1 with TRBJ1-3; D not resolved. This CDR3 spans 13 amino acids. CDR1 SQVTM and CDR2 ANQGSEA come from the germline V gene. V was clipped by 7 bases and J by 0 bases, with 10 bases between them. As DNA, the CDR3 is TGCAGCGCCGAGACGGTCTCTGGAAACACCATATATTTT. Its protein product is CSAETVSGNTIYF.

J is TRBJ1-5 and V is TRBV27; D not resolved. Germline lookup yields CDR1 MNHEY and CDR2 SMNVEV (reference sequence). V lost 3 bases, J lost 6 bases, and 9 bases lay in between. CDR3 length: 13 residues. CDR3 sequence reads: CASSFVWAQPQHF. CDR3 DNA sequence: TGTGCCAGCAGTTTTGTTTGGGCTCAGCCCCAGCATTTT.

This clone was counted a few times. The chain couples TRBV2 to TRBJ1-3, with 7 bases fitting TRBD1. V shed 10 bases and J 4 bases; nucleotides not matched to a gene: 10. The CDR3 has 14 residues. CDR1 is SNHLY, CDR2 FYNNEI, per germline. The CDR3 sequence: CATTGFGTGNTIYF. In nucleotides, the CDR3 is TGTGCCACGACAGGGTTCGGTACGGGAAACACCATATATTTT.

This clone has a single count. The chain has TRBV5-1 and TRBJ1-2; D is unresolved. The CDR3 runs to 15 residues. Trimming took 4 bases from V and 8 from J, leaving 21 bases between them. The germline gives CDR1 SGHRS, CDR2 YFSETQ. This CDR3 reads CASSPVGIGDIGYTF. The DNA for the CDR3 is TGCGCCAGCAGCCCCGTGGGTATCGGGGATATCGGCTACACCTTC. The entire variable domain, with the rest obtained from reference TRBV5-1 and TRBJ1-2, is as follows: KAGVTQTPRYLIKTRGQQVTLSCSPISGHRSVSWYQQTPGQGLQFLFEYFSETQRNKGNFPGRFSGRQFSNSRSEMNVSTLELGDSALYLCASSPVGIGDIGYTFGSGTRLTVV.

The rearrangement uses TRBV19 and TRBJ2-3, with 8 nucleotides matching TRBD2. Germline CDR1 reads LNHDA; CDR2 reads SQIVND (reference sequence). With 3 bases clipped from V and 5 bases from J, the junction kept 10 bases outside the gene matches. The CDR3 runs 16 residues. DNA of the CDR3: TGTGCCAGTAGTATCAGTAACCAGCGGGAGTTAGATACGCAGTATTTT. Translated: CASSISNQRELDTQYF.

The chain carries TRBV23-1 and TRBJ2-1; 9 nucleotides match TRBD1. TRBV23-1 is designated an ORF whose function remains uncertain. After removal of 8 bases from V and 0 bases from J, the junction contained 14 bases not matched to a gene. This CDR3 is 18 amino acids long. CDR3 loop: CASPMWDREFSSYNEQFF. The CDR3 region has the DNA TGCGCCAGCCCCATGTGGGACAGGGAGTTTAGCTCCTACAATGAGCAGTTCTTC.

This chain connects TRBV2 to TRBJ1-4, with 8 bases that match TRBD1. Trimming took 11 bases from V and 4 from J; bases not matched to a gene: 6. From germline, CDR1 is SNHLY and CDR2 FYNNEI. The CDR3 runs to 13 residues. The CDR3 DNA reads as TGTGCCGACCAGGGGGCCGGTAATGAAAAACTGTTTTTT. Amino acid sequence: CADQGAGNEKLFF.